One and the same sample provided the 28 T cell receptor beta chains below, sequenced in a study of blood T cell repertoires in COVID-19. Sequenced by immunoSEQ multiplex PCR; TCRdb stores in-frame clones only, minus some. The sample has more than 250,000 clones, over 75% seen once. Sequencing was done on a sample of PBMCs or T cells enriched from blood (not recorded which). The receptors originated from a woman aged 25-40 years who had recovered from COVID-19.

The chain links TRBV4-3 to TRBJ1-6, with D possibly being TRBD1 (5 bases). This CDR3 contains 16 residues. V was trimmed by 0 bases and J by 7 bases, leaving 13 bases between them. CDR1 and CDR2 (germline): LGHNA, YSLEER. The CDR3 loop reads CASSQDRQRDNSPLHF. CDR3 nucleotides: TGCGCCAGCAGCCAAGATCGACAGCGAGACAATTCACCCCTCCACTTT.

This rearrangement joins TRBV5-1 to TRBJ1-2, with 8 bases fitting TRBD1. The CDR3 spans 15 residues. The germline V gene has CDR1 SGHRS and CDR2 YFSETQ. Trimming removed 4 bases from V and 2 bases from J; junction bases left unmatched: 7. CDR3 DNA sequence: TGCGCCAGCAGCCTGACAGGGGTGGGGAACTATGGCTACACCTTC. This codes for CASSLTGVGNYGYTF.

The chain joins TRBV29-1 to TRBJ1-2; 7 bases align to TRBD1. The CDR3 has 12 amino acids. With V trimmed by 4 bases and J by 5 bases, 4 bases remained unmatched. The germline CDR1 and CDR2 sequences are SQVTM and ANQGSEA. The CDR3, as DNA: TGCAGCGTTGGGCAGGGGGTTTATGGCTACACCTTC. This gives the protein CSVGQGVYGYTF.

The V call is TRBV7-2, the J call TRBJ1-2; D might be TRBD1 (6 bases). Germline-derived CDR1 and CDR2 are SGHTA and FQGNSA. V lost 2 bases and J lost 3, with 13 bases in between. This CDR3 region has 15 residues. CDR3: CASSLSLRGDYGYTF. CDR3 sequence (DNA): TGTGCCAGCAGCTTAAGTCTCAGGGGAGACTATGGCTACACCTTC. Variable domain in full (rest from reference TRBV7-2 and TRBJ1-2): GAGVSQSPSNKVTEKGKDVELRCDPISGHTALYWYRQSLGQGLEFLIYFQGNSAPDKSGLPSDRFSAERTGGSVSTLTIQRTQQEDSAVYLCASSLSLRGDYGYTFGSGTRLTVV.

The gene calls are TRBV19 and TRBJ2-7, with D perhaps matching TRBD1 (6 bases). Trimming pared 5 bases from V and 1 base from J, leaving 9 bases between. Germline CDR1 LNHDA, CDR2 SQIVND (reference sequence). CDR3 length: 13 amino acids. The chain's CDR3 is CASSQDRSYEQYF. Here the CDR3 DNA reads TGTGCCAGTAGTCAGGACAGATCCTACGAGCAGTACTTC. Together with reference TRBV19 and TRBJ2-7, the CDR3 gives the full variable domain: DGGITQSPKYLFRKEGQNVTLSCEQNLNHDAMYWYRQDPGQGLRLIYYSQIVNDFQKGDIAEGYSVSREKKESFPLTVTSAQKNPTAFYLCASSQDRSYEQYFGPGTRLTVT.

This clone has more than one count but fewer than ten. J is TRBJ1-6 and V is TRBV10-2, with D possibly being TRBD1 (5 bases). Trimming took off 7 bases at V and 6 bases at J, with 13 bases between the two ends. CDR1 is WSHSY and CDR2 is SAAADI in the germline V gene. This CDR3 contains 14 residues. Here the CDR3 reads CASTGVLGNSPLHF. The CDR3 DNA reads TGCGCCAGCACGGGGGTGTTAGGTAATTCACCCCTCCACTTT.

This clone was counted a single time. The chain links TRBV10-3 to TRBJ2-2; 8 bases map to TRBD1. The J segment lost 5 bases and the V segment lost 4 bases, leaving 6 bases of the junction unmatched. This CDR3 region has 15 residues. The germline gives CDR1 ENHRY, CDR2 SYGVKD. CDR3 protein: CAISATGDGTGELFF. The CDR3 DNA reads TGTGCCATCAGTGCGACAGGGGACGGAACCGGGGAGCTGTTTTTT.

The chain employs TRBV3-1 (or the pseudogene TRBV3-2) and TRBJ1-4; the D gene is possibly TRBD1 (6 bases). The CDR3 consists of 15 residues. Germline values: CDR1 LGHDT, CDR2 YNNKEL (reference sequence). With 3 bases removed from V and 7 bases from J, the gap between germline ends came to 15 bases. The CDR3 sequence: CASSQQRGRAEKLFF. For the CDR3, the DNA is TGTGCCAGCAGCCAGCAGAGGGGGAGGGCTGAAAAACTGTTTTTT.

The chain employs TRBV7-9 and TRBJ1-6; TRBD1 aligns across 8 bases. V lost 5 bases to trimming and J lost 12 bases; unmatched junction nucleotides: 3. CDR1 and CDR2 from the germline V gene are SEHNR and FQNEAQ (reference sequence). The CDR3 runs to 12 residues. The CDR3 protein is CASSRGQGPLHF. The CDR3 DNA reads TGTGCCAGCAGCCGCGGACAGGGACCCCTCCACTTT.

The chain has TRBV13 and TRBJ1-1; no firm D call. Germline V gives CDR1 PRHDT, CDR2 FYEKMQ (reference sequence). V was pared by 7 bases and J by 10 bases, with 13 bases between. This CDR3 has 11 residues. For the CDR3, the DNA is TGTGCCAGCAAGTCGGAATCGGGAGCTTTCTTT. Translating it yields CASKSESGAFF.

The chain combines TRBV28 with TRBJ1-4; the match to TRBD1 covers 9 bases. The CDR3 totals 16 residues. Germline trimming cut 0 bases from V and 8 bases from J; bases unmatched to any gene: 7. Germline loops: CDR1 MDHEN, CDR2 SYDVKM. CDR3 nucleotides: TGTGCCAGCAGTTTATGGGGGTGGACAGGGGACGAAAAACTGTTTTTT. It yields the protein CASSLWGWTGDEKLFF.

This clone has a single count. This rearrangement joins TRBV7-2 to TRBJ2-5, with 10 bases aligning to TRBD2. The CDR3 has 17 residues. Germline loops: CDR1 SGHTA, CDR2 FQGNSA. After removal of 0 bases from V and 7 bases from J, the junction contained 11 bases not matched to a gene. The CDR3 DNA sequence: TGTGCCAGCAGCTTAGCACCTAGCGGGGGTGGAGGCGGGACCCAGTACTTC. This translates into CASSLAPSGGGGGTQYF.

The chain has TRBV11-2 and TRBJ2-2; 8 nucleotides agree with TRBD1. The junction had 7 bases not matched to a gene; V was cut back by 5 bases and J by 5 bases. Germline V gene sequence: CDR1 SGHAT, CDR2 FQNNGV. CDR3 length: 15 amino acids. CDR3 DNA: TGTGCCAGCAGCACGCAGGGGGCAGGTACCGGGGAGCTGTTTTTT. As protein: CASSTQGAGTGELFF.

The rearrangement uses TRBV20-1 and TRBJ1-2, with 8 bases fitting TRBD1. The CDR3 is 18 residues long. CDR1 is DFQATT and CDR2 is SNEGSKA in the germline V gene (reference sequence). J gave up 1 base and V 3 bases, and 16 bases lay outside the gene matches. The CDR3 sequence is CSASHGSAGGRLNYGYTF. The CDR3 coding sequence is TGCAGTGCTAGTCATGGGTCCGCAGGGGGCCGGCTTAACTATGGCTACACCTTC.

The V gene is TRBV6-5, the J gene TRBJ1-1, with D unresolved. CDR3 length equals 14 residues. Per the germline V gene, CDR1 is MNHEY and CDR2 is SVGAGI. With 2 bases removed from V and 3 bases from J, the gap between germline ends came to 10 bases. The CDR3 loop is CASSYEEEYTEAFF. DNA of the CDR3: TGTGCCAGCAGTTACGAGGAGGAGTACACTGAAGCTTTCTTT.

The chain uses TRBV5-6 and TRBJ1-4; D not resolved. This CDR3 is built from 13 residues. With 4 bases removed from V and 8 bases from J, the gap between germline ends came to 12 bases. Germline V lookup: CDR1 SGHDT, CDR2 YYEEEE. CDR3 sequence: CASSGWAAEKLFF. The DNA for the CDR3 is TGTGCCAGCAGCGGCTGGGCAGCCGAAAAACTGTTTTTT. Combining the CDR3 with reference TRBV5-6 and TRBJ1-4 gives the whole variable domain DAGVTQSPTHLIKTRGQQVTLRCSPKSGHDTVSWYQQALGQGPQFIFQYYEEEERQRGNFPDRFSGHQFPNYSSELNVNALLLGDSALYLCASSGWAAEKLFFGSGTQLSVL.

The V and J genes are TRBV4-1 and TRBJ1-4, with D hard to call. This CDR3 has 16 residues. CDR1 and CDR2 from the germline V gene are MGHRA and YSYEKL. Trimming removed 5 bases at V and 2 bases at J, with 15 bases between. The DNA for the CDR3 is TGCGCCAGCAGCTCCCGCCGAGGTGGGACTAATGAAAAACTGTTTTTT. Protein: CASSSRRGGTNEKLFF.

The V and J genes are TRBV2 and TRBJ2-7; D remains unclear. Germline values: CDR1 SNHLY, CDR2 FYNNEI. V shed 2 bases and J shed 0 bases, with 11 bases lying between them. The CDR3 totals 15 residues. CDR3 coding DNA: TGTGCCAGCAGTGAACTGGCTAGTCCCTCCTACGAGCAGTACTTC. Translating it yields CASSELASPSYEQYF.

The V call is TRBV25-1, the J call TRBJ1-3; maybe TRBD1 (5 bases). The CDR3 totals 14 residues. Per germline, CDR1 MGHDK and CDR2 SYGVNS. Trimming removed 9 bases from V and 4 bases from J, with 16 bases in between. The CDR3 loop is CASADNLGGNTIYF. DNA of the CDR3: TGTGCCAGTGCGGACAACCTGGGGGGAAACACCATATATTTT.

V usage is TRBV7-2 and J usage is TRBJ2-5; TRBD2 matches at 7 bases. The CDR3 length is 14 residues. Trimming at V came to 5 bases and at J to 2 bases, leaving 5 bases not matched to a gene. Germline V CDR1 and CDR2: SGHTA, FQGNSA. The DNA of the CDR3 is TGTGCCAGCAGCCCGGGGAGGGCTCAAGAGACCCAGTACTTC. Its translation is CASSPGRAQETQYF.

The CDR3 spells CASSRQTGTKQFF. As DNA, the CDR3 is TGTGCCAGCAGCCGCCAAACCGGGACAAAGCAGTTCTTC. The chain joins TRBV7-2 to TRBJ2-1, with D possibly TRBD1 on 6 matching bases. Trimming cost V 5 bases and J 11 bases, with 16 bases left between them. There are 13 residues in the CDR3. CDR1 and CDR2 (germline): SGHTA, FQGNSA.

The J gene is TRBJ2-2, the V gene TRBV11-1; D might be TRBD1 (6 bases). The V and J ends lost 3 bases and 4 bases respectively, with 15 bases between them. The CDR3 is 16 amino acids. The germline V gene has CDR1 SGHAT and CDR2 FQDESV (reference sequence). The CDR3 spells CASSFLRRGGTGELFF. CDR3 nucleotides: TGTGCCAGCAGCTTTCTCCGCAGGGGCGGCACCGGGGAGCTGTTTTTT.

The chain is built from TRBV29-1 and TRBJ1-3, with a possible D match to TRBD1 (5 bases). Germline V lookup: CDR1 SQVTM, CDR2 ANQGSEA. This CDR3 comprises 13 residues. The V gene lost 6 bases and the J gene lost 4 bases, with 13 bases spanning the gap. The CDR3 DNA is TGCAGCGTGGGACGGGAGTCCGGAAACACCATATATTTT. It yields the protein CSVGRESGNTIYF.

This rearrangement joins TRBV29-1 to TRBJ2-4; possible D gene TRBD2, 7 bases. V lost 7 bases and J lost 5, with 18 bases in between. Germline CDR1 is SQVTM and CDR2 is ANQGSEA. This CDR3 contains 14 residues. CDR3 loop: CSASATGGQNIQYF. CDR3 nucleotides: TGCAGCGCCTCGGCAACGGGGGGCCAAAACATTCAGTACTTC.

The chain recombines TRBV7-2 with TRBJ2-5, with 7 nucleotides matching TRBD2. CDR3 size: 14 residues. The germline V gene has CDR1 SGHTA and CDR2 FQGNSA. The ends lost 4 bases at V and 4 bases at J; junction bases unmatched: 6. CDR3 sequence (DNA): TGTGCCAGCAGCTCTCGGACTAGTGGAGAGACCCAGTACTTC. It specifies CASSSRTSGETQYF.

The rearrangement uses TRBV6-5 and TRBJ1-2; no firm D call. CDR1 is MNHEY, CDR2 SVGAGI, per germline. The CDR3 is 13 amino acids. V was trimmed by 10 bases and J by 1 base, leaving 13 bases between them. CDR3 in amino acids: CATPRDFNYGYTF. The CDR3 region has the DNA TGTGCCACCCCAAGAGACTTTAACTATGGCTACACCTTC.

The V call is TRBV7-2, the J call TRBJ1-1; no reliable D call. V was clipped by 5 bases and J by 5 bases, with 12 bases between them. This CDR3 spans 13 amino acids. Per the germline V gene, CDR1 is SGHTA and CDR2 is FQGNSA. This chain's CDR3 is CASSASRVTEAFF. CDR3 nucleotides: TGTGCCAGCAGCGCGAGTCGGGTAACTGAAGCTTTCTTT.

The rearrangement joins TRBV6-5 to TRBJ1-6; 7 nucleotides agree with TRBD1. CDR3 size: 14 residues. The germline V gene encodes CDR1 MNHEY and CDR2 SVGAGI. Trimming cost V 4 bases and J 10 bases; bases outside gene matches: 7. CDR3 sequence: CASSSGRGWSPLHF. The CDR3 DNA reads TGTGCCAGCAGTTCGGGCAGGGGGTGGTCACCCCTCCACTTT.